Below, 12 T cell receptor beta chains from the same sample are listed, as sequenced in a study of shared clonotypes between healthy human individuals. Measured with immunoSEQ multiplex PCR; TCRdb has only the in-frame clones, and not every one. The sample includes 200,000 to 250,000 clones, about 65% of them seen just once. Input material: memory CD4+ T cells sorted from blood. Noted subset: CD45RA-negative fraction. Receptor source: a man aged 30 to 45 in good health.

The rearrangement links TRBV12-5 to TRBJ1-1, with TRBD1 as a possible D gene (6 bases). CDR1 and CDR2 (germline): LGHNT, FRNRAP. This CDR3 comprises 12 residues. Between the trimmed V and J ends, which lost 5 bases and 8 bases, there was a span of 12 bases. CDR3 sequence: CASGEQGGEAFF. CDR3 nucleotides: TGTGCTAGTGGTGAACAGGGAGGGGAAGCTTTCTTT.

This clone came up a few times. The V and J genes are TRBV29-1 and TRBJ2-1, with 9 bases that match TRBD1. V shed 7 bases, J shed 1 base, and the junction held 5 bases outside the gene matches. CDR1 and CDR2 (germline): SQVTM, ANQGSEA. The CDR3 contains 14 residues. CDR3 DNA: TGCAGCGCCAGAGACAGGGGGTCCTACAATGAGCAGTTCTTC. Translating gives CSARDRGSYNEQFF.

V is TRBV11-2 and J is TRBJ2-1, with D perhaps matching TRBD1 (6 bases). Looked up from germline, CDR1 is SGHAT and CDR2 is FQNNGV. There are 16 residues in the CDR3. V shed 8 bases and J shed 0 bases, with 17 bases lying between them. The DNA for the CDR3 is TGTGCCAGCGAAGAGGGGGAACTTTTCTCCTACAATGAGCAGTTCTTC. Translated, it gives CASEEGELFSYNEQFF.

The CDR3 nucleotides read TGTGCCAGCAGTGAAGCGAACGCTAGTCGTACAGATACGCAGTATTTT. This encodes CASSEANASRTDTQYF. The genes are TRBV6-1 and TRBJ2-3, with D unclear. The CDR3 length is 16 residues. Germline V CDR1 and CDR2: MNHNS, SASEGT. Trimming pared 0 bases from V and 3 bases from J, leaving 13 bases between.

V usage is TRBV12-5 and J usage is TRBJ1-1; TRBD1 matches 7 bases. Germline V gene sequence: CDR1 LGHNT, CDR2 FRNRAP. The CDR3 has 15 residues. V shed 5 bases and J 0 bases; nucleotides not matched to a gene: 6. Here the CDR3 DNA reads TGTGCTAGTGGTCCCGGGACAGCCATGAACACTGAAGCTTTCTTT. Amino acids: CASGPGTAMNTEAFF.

The CDR3 reads CASSLNPGENEKLFF. In nucleotides, the CDR3 is TGTGCCAGCAGCTTAAATCCCGGGGAAAATGAAAAACTGTTTTTT. The chain uses TRBV7-2 and TRBJ1-4; D remains unclear. Between the trimmed V and J ends, which lost 2 bases and 5 bases, there was a span of 12 bases. In germline, CDR1 is SGHTA, CDR2 FQGNSA. The CDR3 has 15 residues.

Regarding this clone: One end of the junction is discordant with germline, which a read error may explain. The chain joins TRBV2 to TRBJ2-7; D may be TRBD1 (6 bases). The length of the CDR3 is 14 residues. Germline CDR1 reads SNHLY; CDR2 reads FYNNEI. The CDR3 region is CASIEQGATYEQYF. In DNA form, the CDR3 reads TGTGCCAGCATTGAACAGGGTGCGACCTACGAGCAGTACTTC.

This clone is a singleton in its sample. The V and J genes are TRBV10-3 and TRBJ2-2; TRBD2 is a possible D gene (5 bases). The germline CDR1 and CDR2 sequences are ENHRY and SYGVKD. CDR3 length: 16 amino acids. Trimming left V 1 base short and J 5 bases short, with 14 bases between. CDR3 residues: CAISEFTGVGTGELFF. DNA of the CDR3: TGTGCCATCAGTGAGTTCACCGGGGTGGGGACCGGGGAGCTGTTTTTT.

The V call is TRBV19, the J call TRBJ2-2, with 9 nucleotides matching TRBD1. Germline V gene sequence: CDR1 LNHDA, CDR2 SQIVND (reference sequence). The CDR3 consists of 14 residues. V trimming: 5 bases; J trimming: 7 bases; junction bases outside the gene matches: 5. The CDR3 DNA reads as TGTGCCAGTAGTCCAGGACAGGGGAACGGGGAGCTGTTTTTT. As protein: CASSPGQGNGELFF. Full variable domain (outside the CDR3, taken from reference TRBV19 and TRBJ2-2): DGGITQSPKYLFRKEGQNVTLSCEQNLNHDAMYWYRQDPGQGLRLIYYSQIVNDFQKGDIAEGYSVSREKKESFPLTVTSAQKNPTAFYLCASSPGQGNGELFFGEGSRLTVL.

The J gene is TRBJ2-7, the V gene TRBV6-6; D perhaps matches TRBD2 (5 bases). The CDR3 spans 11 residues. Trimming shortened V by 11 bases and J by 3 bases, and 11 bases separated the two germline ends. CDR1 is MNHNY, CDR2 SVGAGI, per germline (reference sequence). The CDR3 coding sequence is TGTGCCGCCGGGAAGTACTACGAGCAGTACTTC. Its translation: CAAGKYYEQYF.

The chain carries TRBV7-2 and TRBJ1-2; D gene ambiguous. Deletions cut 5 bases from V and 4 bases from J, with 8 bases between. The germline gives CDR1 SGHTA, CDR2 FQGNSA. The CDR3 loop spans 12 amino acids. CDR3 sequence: CASSPDFYGYTF. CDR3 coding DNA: TGTGCCAGCAGCCCAGACTTCTATGGCTACACCTTC.

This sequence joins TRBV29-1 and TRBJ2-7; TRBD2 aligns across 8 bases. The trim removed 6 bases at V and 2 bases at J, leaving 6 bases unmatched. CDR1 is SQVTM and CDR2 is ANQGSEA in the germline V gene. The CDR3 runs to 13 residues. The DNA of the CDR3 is TGCAGCGTAGCTACTAGCGGAGCCTACGAGCAGTACTTC. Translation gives CSVATSGAYEQYF.